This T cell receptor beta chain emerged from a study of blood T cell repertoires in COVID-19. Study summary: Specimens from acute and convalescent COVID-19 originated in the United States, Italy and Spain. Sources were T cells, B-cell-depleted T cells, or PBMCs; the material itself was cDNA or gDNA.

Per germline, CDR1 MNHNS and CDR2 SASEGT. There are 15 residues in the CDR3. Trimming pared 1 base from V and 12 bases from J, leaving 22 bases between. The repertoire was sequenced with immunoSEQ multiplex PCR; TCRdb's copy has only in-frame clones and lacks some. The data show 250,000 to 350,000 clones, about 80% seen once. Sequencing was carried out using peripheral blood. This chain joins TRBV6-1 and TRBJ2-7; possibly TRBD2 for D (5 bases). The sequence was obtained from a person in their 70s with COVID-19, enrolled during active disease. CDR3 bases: TGTGCCAGCAGTGAAGTAATTGGAGGATGGGCCCAAAGGTACTTC. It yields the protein CASSEVIGGWAQRYF.